The clone carrying this T cell receptor (beta chain) has just a few counts. The antigen is not known. This specimen belongs to a study of PD-1 blockade in classical Hodgkin lymphoma. Study-wide points: Baseline TCR diversity was reportedly lower in newly diagnosed patients than healthy donors. Compared with baseline, CD4+ but not CD8+ TCR diversity had risen significantly by C4D1.

The germline gives CDR1 LGHNA, CDR2 YSLEER. Trimming pared 3 bases from V and 4 bases from J, leaving 9 bases between. The CDR3 has 13 residues. Each patient relapsed following autologous stem cell transplantation, and prior brentuximab vedotin exposure differed. After thawing, PBMCs were subjected to magnetic negative selection to isolate CD8+ T cells. Assay used: immunoSEQ multiplex PCR; TCRdb lists only in-frame clones, some missing. The sample includes around 13,000 clones, more than 60% of them seen just once. The sequences come from CD8+ T cells from blood, collected at baseline. The gene calls are TRBV4-3 and TRBJ1-2; D ambiguous. The sequence derives from a human donor with classical Hodgkin lymphoma. The CDR3 DNA reads as TGCGCCAGCAGCCAGGGCGCTGGCTATGGCTACACCTTC. Translated: CASSQGAGYGYTF.